The 25 T cell receptor beta chains reported below all come from one sample, sequenced in a study of identical twins. TCRdb ran MiXCR on the 5' RACE reads and lists one entry per CDR3 protein. This table holds roughly 1,500,000 distinct CDR3 sequences, under 35% found once. Sequencing input: cord blood. These receptors all stem from a newborn girl in good health.

The chain carries TRBV7-9 and TRBJ2-5, with D tentatively TRBD1 or TRBD2 (5 bases each). The germline V and J ends were trimmed by 4 bases and 3 bases, with 12 bases remaining between them. The CDR3 runs 14 residues. The germline V gene encodes CDR1 SEHNR and CDR2 FQNEAQ (reference sequence). Written as DNA, the CDR3 is TGTGCCAGCAGCTCCCGGGACGGAAAAGAGACCCAGTACTTC. Its protein is CASSSRDGKETQYF.

This chain links TRBV7-2 with TRBJ2-7; TRBD2 matches at 13 bases. Germline V CDR1 and CDR2: SGHTA, FQGNSA. V was pared by 5 bases and J by 3 bases, with 4 bases of the junction left unmatched. This CDR3 has 15 residues. The CDR3 region is CASSTLAGGVYEQYF. The DNA of the CDR3 is TGTGCCAGCAGCACACTAGCGGGAGGGGTCTACGAGCAGTACTTC.

The table lists this clonotype with a few counts. This chain joins TRBV24-1 and TRBJ2-3; D is perhaps TRBD1 (6 bases). V shed 4 bases and J shed 6 bases, with 13 bases lying between them. The V gene's germline CDR1 is KGHDR and CDR2 SFDVKD. The CDR3 has 14 residues. CDR3 sequence (DNA): TGTGCCACCAGTGAGGCGACAGGAACTGATACGCAGTATTTT. Encoded protein: CATSEATGTDTQYF.

The chain recombines TRBV7-2 with TRBJ2-7, with TRBD2 matching over 9 bases. CDR3 length equals 17 residues. The V gene's germline CDR1 is SGHTA and CDR2 FQGNSA. After removal of 3 bases from V and 7 bases from J, the junction contained 16 bases not matched to a gene. CDR3 in DNA: TGTGCCAGCAGCTTGGGGGGGCTAGCGGGGTCTAAAAATGAGCAGTACTTC. Residues: CASSLGGLAGSKNEQYF.

This clonotype was recorded once. A junction boundary mismatches the germline segment, possibly from a read error. This rearrangement joins TRBV6-1 to TRBJ1-4; no reliable D call. The CDR3 has 15 amino acids. Germline V gene lookup returns CDR1 MNHNS and CDR2 SASEGT. The CDR3, as DNA: TGTGCCAGCAGTGCTTCTCGGACGACTAATGAAGAACTGTTTTTT. Protein sequence: CASSASRTTNEELFF.

The chain joins TRBV7-9 to TRBJ1-2; TRBD1 matches 7 bases. Germline values: CDR1 SEHNR, CDR2 FQNEAQ (reference sequence). CDR3 size: 17 residues. V was clipped by 5 bases and J by 2 bases; unmatched bases: 14. The CDR3 is CASSPAGTARVNYGYTF. DNA of the CDR3: TGTGCCAGCAGCCCTGCCGGGACAGCCAGAGTCAACTATGGCTACACCTTC. Filled out from reference TRBV7-9 and TRBJ1-2, the complete variable domain reads DTGVSQNPRHKITKRGQNVTFRCDPISEHNRLYWYRQTLGQGPEFLTYFQNEAQLEKSRLLSDRFSAERPKGSFSTLEIQRTEQGDSAMYLCASSPAGTARVNYGYTFGSGTRLTVV.

Notes on this clonotype: A read error may account for a junction end that differs from germline. The genes are TRBV4-2 and TRBJ1-2; a weak D match, TRBD1 (6 bases). There are 12 residues in the CDR3. The germline gives CDR1 LGHNA, CDR2 YNFKEQ. The DNA of the CDR3 is TGTGCCAACAGCGGACAGAACTATGGCTACACCTTC. This sequence encodes CANSGQNYGYTF.

The chain carries TRBV18 and TRBJ1-5; D call uncertain. Per germline, CDR1 KGHSH and CDR2 LQKENI. The CDR3 is 13 amino acids. Trimming took 6 bases from V and 7 from J, leaving 13 bases between them. CDR3 loop: CASSPGGAQPQHF. As DNA, the CDR3 is TGTGCCAGCTCCCCAGGAGGTGCCCAGCCCCAGCATTTT.

This clonotype was observed a handful of times. The CDR3, as DNA: TGTGCCAGCAGTGAGGTTAGCGGGAGCCTCTACAATGAGCAGTTCTTC. Protein product: CASSEVSGSLYNEQFF. This sequence joins TRBV25-1 and TRBJ2-1; TRBD2 agrees at 9 bases. With 3 bases clipped from V and 3 bases from J, the junction kept 6 bases outside the gene matches. The CDR3 runs 16 residues. Germline V lookup: CDR1 MGHDK, CDR2 SYGVNS.

The table lists this clonotype with a few counts. The chain couples TRBV12-3 or TRBV12-4 to TRBJ2-2; 7 bases agree with TRBD1. The CDR3 is made up of 16 amino acids. Trimming took 3 bases from V and 5 from J; bases not matched to a gene: 9. CDR3 DNA: TGTGCCAGCAGTTTGGTTCTAAGGGGGCGGACCGGGGAGCTGTTTTTT. It encodes CASSLVLRGRTGELFF.

This clonotype was counted many times. This chain links TRBV27 with TRBJ1-2; D perhaps matches TRBD1 (5 bases). The germline gives CDR1 MNHEY, CDR2 SMNVEV (reference sequence). The ends were cut back, 8 bases at V and 2 bases at J, with 12 bases in the middle. The CDR3 loop spans 13 amino acids. For the CDR3, the DNA is TGTGCCAGCGCCCCGGGACGGAACTATGGCTACACCTTC. Protein product: CASAPGRNYGYTF.

Comments on this clonotype: The germline gene is not matched at one end of the junction; a read error may be the cause. This sequence joins TRBV9 and TRBJ2-1, with a weak D call TRBD2 (5 bases). Germline V CDR1 and CDR2: SGDLS, YYNGEE. CDR3 length: 13 amino acids. CDR3 region: CASSVDPGNEHFF. CDR3 DNA: TGTGCCAGCAGCGTAGATCCCGGGAATGAGCACTTCTTC.

This clonotype came up once. The chain links TRBV29-1 to TRBJ1-1; 10 bases are a match to TRBD1. The CDR3 consists of 14 residues. Looked up from germline, CDR1 is SQVTM and CDR2 is ANQGSEA. The J segment lost 6 bases and the V segment lost 8 bases, leaving 12 bases of the junction unmatched. The chain's CDR3 is CSIRSGTGAAEAFF. CDR3 nucleotides: TGCAGCATACGATCCGGGACAGGGGCCGCTGAAGCTTTCTTT.

This clonotype was counted only a few times. The gene calls are TRBV4-1 and TRBJ2-7, with a possible D match to TRBD1 (6 bases). CDR3 size: 15 residues. Trimming removed 2 bases from V and 1 base from J, with 12 bases in between. CDR1 is MGHRA and CDR2 is YSYEKL in the germline V gene. The CDR3, as DNA: TGCGCCAGCAGCCAACTTCTTGGACAGTCCTACGAGCAGTACTTC. Translation: CASSQLLGQSYEQYF.

The sample holds a few counts of this clonotype. The chain combines TRBV27 with TRBJ2-7, with 9 bases fitting TRBD1. Germline trimming cut 4 bases from V and 5 bases from J; bases unmatched to any gene: 3. The germline V gene encodes CDR1 MNHEY and CDR2 SMNVEV (reference sequence). The CDR3 length is 13 residues. CDR3 sequence (DNA): TGTGCCAGCAGTTGGACAGGGGTCCACGAGCAGTACTTC. This sequence encodes CASSWTGVHEQYF.

This chain uses TRBV27 with TRBJ2-5, with a weak D call TRBD1 (6 bases). V lost 6 bases, J lost 11 bases, and 31 bases lay in between. Per germline, CDR1 MNHEY and CDR2 SMNVEV (reference sequence). The CDR3 length is 17 residues. As DNA, the CDR3 is TGTGCCAGCAGCACTTTAACAGGGCCCCGCTCCTACGATGAGCAGTACTTC. This encodes CASSTLTGPRSYDEQYF.

This clonotype turned up a few times. This chain connects TRBV4-1 to TRBJ1-1; D is undetermined. This CDR3 is built from 14 residues. V lost 4 bases and J 3 bases, leaving 12 bases between the germline ends. Per the germline V gene, CDR1 is MGHRA and CDR2 is YSYEKL. The DNA of the CDR3 is TGCGCCAGCAGCCGTACGACACCCGACACTGAAGCTTTCTTT. It translates to CASSRTTPDTEAFF.

The chain couples TRBV9 to TRBJ2-1; 13 bases match TRBD2. Germline values: CDR1 SGDLS, CDR2 YYNGEE. The CDR3 is 18 amino acids. V was pared by 3 bases and J by 5 bases, with 11 bases of the junction left unmatched. The CDR3 DNA is TGTGCCAGCAGCGCCCGACTAGCGGGGGGCCCCCTTCACAATGAGCAGTTCTTC. Translating gives CASSARLAGGPLHNEQFF.

The V and J genes are TRBV5-8 and TRBJ2-3; 7 bases map to TRBD1. Trimming removed 3 bases from V and 4 bases from J; junction bases left unmatched: 11. The CDR3 consists of 16 residues. Germline V gene lookup returns CDR1 SGHTS and CDR2 YDEGEE. The CDR3: CASSSGTALWADTQYF. CDR3 coding DNA: TGTGCCAGCAGCTCCGGGACAGCGCTATGGGCAGATACGCAGTATTTT.

The chain links TRBV2 to TRBJ1-5, with 9 bases fitting TRBD1. This CDR3 region has 15 residues. CDR1 SNHLY and CDR2 FYNNEI come from the germline V gene. V lost 6 bases to trimming and J lost 6 bases; unmatched junction nucleotides: 9. The CDR3 sequence: CASSWTGDYLQPQHF. The CDR3 DNA reads as TGTGCCAGCAGCTGGACAGGGGACTATCTTCAGCCCCAGCATTTT. Based on the CDR3 plus reference TRBV2 and TRBJ1-5, the full variable domain is EPEVTQTPSHQVTQMGQEVILRCVPISNHLYFYWYRQILGQKVEFLVSFYNNEISEKSEIFDDQFSVERPDGSNFTLKIRSTKLEDSAMYFCASSWTGDYLQPQHFGDGTRLSIL.

V is TRBV4-2 and J is TRBJ2-5, with D possibly matching TRBD2 (6 bases). CDR3 length equals 16 residues. V was pared by 4 bases and J by 5 bases, with 20 bases between. The germline V gene has CDR1 LGHNA and CDR2 YNFKEQ. CDR3 in DNA: TGTGCCAGCAGCCGGAATCTAGCGATCGACGGGGAGACCCAGTACTTC. It codes for CASSRNLAIDGETQYF.

The table lists this clonotype with a few counts. The rearrangement links TRBV20-1 to TRBJ2-7; D possibly matches TRBD1 or TRBD2 (5 bases each). The CDR3 is made up of 13 amino acids. Germline CDR1 DFQATT, CDR2 SNEGSKA (reference sequence). The V end lost 5 bases, the J end lost 0 bases, and 11 bases lay between the germline ends. CDR3 loop: CSAQPGPSYEQYF. CDR3 nucleotides: TGCAGTGCTCAACCGGGACCCTCCTACGAGCAGTACTTC.

This rearrangement joins TRBV3-1 to TRBJ2-1, with D maybe TRBD2 (6 bases). The germline CDR1 and CDR2 sequences are LGHDT and YNNKEL (reference sequence). V lost 2 bases, J lost 3 bases, and 17 bases lay in between. This CDR3 has 17 amino acids. The CDR3 region has the DNA TGTGCCAGCAGCCAACCGCCCCGGGACTCGGACTACAATGAGCAGTTCTTC. As protein: CASSQPPRDSDYNEQFF.

CDR3 DNA: TGTGCCAGTACCCCTGAGGGGGTGGACAGGCACTATGGCTACACCTTC. Encoded protein: CASTPEGVDRHYGYTF. The gene calls are TRBV19 and TRBJ1-2; TRBD1 matches 7 bases. V shed 7 bases, J shed 3 bases, and the junction held 14 bases outside the gene matches. CDR3 length: 16 residues. CDR1 and CDR2 from the germline V gene are LNHDA and SQIVND (reference sequence). The variable domain in full, with the rest retrieved from reference TRBV19 and TRBJ1-2, is DGGITQSPKYLFRKEGQNVTLSCEQNLNHDAMYWYRQDPGQGLRLIYYSQIVNDFQKGDIAEGYSVSREKKESFPLTVTSAQKNPTAFYLCASTPEGVDRHYGYTFGSGTRLTVV.

The rearrangement uses TRBV10-3 and TRBJ1-4; D is perhaps TRBD1 (6 bases). Trimming shortened V by 10 bases and J by 8 bases, and 17 bases separated the two germline ends. CDR1 and CDR2 (germline): ENHRY, SYGVKD. The CDR3 has 13 amino acids. This CDR3 reads CATTGGGREKLFF. CDR3 bases: TGTGCCACAACGGGAGGGGGAAGGGAAAAACTGTTTTTT.